This TCR beta chain was identified in a study of spatial heterogeneity in lung cancer. Study-wide points: Beta chains had 13% to 15% coverage of tumor T cells, and alpha chains had roughly 7%. For expanded intratumoral alpha and beta TCRs, counts tracked tumor mutation counts.

TCRdb re-called the 5' RACE reads through MiXCR, storing one row per CDR3 protein. In the table there are approximately 18,000 distinct CDR3 sequences, approximately 10% of which are singletons. With regard to this clonotype: Antigen specificity is unknown. This beta chain is an unintended read in a library built for alpha chains; its size means little.

The time point: sample taken at primary tumor resection. The CDR3 has 14 residues. With 6 bases clipped from V and 3 bases from J, the junction kept 4 bases outside the gene matches. The input for sequencing was lung tumor tissue, taken at surgery. The source is a female donor with early-stage non-small cell lung cancer. The rearrangement links TRBV12-3 or TRBV12-4 to TRBJ1-4, with 7 nucleotides matching TRBD1. The DNA for the CDR3 is TGTGCCAGCAGCTCGGGACAGCCTAATGAAAAACTGTTTTTT. This gives the protein CASSSGQPNEKLFF.